This record looks at one TCR beta chain sequence and its context. TCRdb called the 5' RACE reads again in MiXCR, with one record for every CDR3 protein. The table records approximately 700,000 distinct CDR3 sequences, 18% of them present only once. This sample stems from a study of identical twins. The germline CDR1 and CDR2 sequences are WNHNN and SYGVQD (reference sequence). Unmatched junction bases numbered 6, after V lost 5 bases and J lost 6 bases. The CDR3 consists of 14 residues. These records were also assigned to another study, of T cells expressing NK-cell markers. That work contributes: These same clonotypes (in several donors) also led the CD3+CD56-NKG2C+ fraction.

This chain links TRBV10-1 with TRBJ2-7; 11 nucleotides align to TRBD2. The TCR was taken from a woman between 18 and 29 years old in good health. The sequenced sample was PBMCs. The CDR3 nucleotides are TGCGCCAGCAGTAAGACTAGCGGGGCGCCCGAGCAGTACTTC. The encoded protein is CASSKTSGAPEQYF.